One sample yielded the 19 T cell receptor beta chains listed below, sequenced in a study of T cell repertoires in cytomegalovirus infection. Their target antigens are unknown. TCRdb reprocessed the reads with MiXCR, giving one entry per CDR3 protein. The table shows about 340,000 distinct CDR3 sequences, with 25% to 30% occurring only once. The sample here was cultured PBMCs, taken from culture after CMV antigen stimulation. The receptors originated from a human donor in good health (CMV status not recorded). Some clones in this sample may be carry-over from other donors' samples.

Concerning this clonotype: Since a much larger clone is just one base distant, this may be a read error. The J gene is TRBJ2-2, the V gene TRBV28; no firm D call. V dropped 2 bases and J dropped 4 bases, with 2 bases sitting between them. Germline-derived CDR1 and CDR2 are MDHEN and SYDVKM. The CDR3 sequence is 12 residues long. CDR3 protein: CASSLITGELFF. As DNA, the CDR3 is TGTGCCAGCAGTTTAATCACCGGGGAGCTGTTTTTT.

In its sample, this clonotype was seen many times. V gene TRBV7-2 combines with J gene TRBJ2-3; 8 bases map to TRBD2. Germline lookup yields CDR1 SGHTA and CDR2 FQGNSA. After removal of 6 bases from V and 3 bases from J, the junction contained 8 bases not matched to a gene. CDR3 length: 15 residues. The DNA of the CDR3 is TGTGCCAGCAGTCCGAGCGGGAGCGTTACAGATACGCAGTATTTT. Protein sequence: CASSPSGSVTDTQYF.

CDR3 nucleotides: TGTGCCAGCAGCCAAGTACGGCTAGCGGGAAGGGAGCAGTACTTC. Amino acids: CASSQVRLAGREQYF. J is TRBJ2-7 and V is TRBV14; TRBD2 matches 9 bases. This CDR3 contains 15 residues. CDR1 is SGHDN and CDR2 is FVKESK in the germline V gene. V was clipped by 1 base and J by 7 bases; unmatched bases: 8.

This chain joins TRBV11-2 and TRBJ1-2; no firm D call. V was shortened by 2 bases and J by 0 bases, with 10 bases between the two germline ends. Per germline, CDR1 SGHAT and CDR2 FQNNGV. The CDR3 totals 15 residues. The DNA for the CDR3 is TGTGCCAGCAGCTTAACGGGGAAGGCTAACTATGGCTACACCTTC. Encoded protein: CASSLTGKANYGYTF.

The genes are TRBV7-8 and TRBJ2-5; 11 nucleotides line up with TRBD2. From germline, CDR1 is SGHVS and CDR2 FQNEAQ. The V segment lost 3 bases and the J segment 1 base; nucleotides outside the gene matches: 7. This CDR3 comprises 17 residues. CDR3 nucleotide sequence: TGTGCCAGCAGCTTTCTCGGGACTAGCGGACCCCAAGAGACCCAGTACTTC. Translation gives CASSFLGTSGPQETQYF. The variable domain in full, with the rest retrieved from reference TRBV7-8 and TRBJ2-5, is GAGVSQSPRYKVAKRGQDVALRCDPISGHVSLFWYQQALGQGPEFLTYFQNEAQLDKSGLPSDRFFAERPEGSVSTLKIQRTQQEDSAVYLCASSFLGTSGPQETQYFGPGTRLLVL.

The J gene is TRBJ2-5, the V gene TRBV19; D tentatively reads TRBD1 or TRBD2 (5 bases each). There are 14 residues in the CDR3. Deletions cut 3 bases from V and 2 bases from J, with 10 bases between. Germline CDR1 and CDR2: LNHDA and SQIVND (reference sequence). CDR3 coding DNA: TGTGCCAGTAGTATTGAGGGGCTGCAAGAGACCCAGTACTTC. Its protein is CASSIEGLQETQYF.

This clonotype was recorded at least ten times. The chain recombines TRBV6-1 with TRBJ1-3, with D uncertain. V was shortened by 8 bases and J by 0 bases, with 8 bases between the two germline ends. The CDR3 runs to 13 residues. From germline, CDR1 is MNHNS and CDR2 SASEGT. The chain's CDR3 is CASFMSSGNTIYF. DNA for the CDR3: TGTGCCAGCTTTATGAGCTCTGGAAACACCATATATTTT.

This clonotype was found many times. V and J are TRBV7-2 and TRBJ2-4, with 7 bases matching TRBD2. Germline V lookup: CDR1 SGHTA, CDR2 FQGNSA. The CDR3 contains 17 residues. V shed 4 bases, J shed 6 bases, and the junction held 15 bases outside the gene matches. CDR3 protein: CASSSAGVAGTRNIQYF. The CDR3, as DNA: TGTGCCAGCAGCTCTGCGGGGGTAGCCGGTACAAGAAACATTCAGTACTTC.

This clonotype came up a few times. The CDR3 DNA follows: TGTGCCAGCAGCTTAGCGCGGCTAGCGAGCCAAGAGACCCAGTACTTC. Translation: CASSLARLASQETQYF. The genes are TRBV7-2 and TRBJ2-5; D perhaps matches TRBD2 (6 bases). The CDR3 totals 16 residues. Trimming removed 0 bases from V and 1 base from J, with 12 bases in between. The germline V gene has CDR1 SGHTA and CDR2 FQGNSA.

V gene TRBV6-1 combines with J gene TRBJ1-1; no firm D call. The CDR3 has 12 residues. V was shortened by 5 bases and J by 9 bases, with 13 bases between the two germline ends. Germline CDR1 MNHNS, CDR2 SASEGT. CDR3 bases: TGTGCCAGCAGTTCCCCCGGTGGTAAAGCTTTCTTT. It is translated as CASSSPGGKAFF.

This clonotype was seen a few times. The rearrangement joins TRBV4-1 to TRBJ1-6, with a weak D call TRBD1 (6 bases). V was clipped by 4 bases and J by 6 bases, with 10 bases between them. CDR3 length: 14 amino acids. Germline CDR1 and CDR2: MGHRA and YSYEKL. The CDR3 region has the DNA TGCGCCAGCAGCCCCTGGGACATTAATTCACCCCTCCACTTT. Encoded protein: CASSPWDINSPLHF.

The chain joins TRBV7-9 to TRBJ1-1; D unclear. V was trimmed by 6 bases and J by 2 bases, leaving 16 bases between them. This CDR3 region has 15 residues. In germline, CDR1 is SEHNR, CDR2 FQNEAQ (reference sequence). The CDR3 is CASSHKSGSNTEAFF. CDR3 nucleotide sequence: TGTGCCAGCAGTCACAAATCCGGGTCCAACACTGAAGCTTTCTTT.

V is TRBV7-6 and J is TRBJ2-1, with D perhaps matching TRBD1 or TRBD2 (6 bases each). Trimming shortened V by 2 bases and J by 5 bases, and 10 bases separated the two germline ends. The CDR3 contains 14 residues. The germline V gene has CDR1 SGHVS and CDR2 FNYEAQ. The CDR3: CASSLRGENNEQFF. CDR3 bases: TGTGCCAGCAGCTTAAGGGGGGAAAACAATGAGCAGTTCTTC. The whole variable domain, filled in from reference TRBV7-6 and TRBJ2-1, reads GAGVSQSPRYKVTKRGQDVALRCDPISGHVSLYWYRQALGQGPEFLTYFNYEAQQDKSGLPNDRFSAERPEGSISTLTIQRTEQRDSAMYRCASSLRGENNEQFFGPGTRLTVL.

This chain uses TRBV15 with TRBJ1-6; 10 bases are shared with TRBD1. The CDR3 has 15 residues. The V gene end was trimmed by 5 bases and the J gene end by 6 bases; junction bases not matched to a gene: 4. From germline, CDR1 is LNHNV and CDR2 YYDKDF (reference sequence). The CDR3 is CATSADRGSNSPLHF. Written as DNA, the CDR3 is TGTGCCACCAGCGCGGACAGGGGGAGTAATTCACCCCTCCACTTT.

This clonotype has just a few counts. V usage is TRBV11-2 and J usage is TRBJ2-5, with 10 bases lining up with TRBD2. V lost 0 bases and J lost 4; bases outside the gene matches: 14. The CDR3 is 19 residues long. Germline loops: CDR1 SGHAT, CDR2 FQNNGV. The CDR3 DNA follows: TGTGCCAGCAGCTTAGAAGTACTAGCGGGATATATCGGGGGAGAGACCCAGTACTTC. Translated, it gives CASSLEVLAGYIGGETQYF.

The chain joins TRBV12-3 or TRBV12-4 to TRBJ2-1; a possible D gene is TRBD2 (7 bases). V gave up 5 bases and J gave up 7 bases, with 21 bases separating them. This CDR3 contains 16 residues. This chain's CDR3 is CASSPKGGGGWNEQFF. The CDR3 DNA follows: TGTGCCAGCAGTCCGAAGGGGGGGGGGGGGTGGAATGAGCAGTTCTTC.

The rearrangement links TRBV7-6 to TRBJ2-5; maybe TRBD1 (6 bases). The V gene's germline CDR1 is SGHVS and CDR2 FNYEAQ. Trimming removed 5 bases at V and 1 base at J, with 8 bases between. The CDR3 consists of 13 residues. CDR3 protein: CASSADSQETQYF. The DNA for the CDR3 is TGTGCCAGCAGCGCGGACAGCCAAGAGACCCAGTACTTC.

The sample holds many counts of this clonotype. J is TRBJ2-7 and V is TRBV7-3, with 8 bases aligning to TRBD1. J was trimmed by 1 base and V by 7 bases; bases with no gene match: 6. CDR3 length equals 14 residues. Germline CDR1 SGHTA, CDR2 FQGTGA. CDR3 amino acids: CASKITGGSYEQYF. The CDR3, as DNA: TGTGCCAGCAAAATAACAGGGGGGTCCTACGAGCAGTACTTC.

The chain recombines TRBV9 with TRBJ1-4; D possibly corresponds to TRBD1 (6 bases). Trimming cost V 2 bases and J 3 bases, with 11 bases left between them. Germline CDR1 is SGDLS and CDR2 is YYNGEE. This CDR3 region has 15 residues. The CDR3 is CASSVGDTPNEKLFF. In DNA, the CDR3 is TGTGCCAGCAGCGTGGGGGACACTCCTAATGAAAAACTGTTTTTT. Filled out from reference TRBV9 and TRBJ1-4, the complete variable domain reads DSGVTQTPKHLITATGQRVTLRCSPRSGDLSVYWYQQSLDQGLQFLIQYYNGEERAKGNILERFSAQQFPDLHSELNLSSLELGDSALYFCASSVGDTPNEKLFFGSGTQLSVL.